The 4 T cell receptor beta chains presented below share a single source sample, sequenced in a study of CXCR3-negative and CXCR3-positive naive CD8 T cells. Study observations and caveats: Relative to CXCR3-negative naive cells, CXCR3-positive naive cells had more hydrophobic TRB CDR3s.

These receptors have no known antigen. 5' RACE that incorporated UMI labels was used to prepare the TRB cDNA libraries. TCRdb reprocessed the 5' RACE reads and reports one entry per CDR3 protein, with no DNA. This listing includes about 150,000 distinct CDR3 sequences. The sequencing input was naive CXCR3+ CD8+ T cells from blood. Subset in this sample: CD45RO-CCR7+CD27+CD95- naive CD8+ T cells expressing CXCR3 (TNR3+). Receptors originate from a human donor in good health. Some clones in this sample may be carry-over from other donors' samples.

The genes are TRBV29-1 and TRBJ2-1; the TRBD2 assignment by TCRdb is unverifiable without DNA. This CDR3 spans 14 amino acids. CDR1 and CDR2 from the germline V gene are SQVTM and ANQGSEA. CDR3 residues: CSVVGTSGNSEQFF.

The gene calls are TRBV5-5 and TRBJ2-7; TCRdb selects TRBD2, and the lack of DNA leaves this call unchecked. The germline V gene has CDR1 SGHKS and CDR2 YYEKEE (reference sequence). The CDR3 totals 14 residues. The CDR3 sequence is CASSPLAGEYEQYF.

This chain connects TRBV28 to TRBJ1-5. The CDR3 spans 19 residues. Per the germline V gene, CDR1 is MDHEN and CDR2 is SYDVKM. CDR3 sequence reads: CASSLSGILSTHNYQPQHF.

This chain joins TRBV9 and TRBJ2-1; TCRdb selects TRBD1, and the lack of DNA leaves this call unchecked. The CDR3 is 15 amino acids. Germline loops: CDR1 SGDLS, CDR2 YYNGEE. The CDR3 sequence: CASSVGGGGYNEQFF.